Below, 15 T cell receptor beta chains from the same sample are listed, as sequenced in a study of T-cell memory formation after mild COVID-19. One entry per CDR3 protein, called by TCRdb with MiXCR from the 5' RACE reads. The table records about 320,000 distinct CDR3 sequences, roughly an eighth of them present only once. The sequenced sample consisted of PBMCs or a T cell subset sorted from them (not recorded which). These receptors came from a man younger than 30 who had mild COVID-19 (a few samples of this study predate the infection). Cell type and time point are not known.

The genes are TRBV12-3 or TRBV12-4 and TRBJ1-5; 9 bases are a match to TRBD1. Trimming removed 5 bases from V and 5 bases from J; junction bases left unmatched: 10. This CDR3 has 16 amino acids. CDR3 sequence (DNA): TGTGCCAGCAGTCCACCGGGACAGGGCCTCCATCAGCCCCAGCATTTT. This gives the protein CASSPPGQGLHQPQHF.

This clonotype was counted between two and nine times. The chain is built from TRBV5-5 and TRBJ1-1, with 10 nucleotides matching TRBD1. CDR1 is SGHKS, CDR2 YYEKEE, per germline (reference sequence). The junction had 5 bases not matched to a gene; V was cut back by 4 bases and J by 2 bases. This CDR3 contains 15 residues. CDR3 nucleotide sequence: TGTGCCAGCAGCCCGGACAGGGGGATCAACACTGAAGCTTTCTTT. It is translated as CASSPDRGINTEAFF.

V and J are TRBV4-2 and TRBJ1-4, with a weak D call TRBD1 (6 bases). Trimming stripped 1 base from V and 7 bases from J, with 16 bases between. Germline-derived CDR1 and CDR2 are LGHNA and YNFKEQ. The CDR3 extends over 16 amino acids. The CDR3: CASSQVLSRGVEKLFF. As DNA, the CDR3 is TGTGCCAGCAGCCAAGTATTGTCGAGGGGGGTTGAAAAACTGTTTTTT.

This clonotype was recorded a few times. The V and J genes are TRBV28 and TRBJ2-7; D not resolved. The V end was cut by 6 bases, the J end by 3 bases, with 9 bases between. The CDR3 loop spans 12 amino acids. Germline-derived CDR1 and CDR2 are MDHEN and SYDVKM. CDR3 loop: CASSLDNYEQYV. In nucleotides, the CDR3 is TGTGCCAGCAGCCTCGACAACTACGAGCAGTACGTC.

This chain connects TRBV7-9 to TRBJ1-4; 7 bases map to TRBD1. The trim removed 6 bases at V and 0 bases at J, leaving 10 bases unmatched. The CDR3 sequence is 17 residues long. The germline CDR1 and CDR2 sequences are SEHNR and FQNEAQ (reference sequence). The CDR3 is CASSNRGLGATNEKLFF. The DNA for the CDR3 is TGTGCCAGCAGTAACAGGGGACTCGGTGCAACTAATGAAAAACTGTTTTTT.

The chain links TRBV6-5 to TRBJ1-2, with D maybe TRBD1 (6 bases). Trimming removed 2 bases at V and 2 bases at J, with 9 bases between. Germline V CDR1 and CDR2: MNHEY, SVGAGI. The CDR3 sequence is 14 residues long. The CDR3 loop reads CASSYGGQNYGYTF. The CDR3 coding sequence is TGTGCCAGCAGTTACGGGGGGCAGAACTATGGCTACACCTTC.

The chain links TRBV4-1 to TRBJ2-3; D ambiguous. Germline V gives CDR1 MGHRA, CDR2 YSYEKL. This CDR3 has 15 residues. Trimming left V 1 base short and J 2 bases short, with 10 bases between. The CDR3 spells CASSQAILNTDTQYF. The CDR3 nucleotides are TGCGCCAGCAGCCAAGCTATCTTAAACACAGATACGCAGTATTTT.

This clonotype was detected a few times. The CDR3 region has the DNA TGTGCCATGGAGGGGGCGGCCAAAAACATTCAGTACTTC. Translated: CAMEGAAKNIQYF. The chain uses TRBV30 and TRBJ2-4, with D perhaps TRBD1 (7 bases). This CDR3 is 13 amino acids long. Per the germline V gene, CDR1 is GTSNPN and CDR2 is SVGIG (reference sequence). Trimming shortened V by 8 bases and J by 1 base, and 12 bases separated the two germline ends.

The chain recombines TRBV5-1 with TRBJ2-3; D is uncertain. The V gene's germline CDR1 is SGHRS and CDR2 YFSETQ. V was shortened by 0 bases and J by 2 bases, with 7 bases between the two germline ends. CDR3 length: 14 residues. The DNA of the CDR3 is TGCGCCAGCAGCTTGGGCAGCCACACAGATACGCAGTATTTT. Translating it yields CASSLGSHTDTQYF.

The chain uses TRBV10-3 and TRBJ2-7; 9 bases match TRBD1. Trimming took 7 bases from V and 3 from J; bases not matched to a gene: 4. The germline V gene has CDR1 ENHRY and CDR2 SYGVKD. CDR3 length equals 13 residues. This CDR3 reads CAITPGQGYEQYF. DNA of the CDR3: TGTGCCATCACTCCGGGACAGGGCTACGAGCAGTACTTC.

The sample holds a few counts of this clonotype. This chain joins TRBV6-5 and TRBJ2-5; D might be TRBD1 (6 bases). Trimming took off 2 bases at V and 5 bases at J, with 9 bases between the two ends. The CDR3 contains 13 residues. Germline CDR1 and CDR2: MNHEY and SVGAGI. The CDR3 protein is CASSYNQGETQYF. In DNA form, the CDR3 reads TGTGCCAGCAGTTACAATCAGGGGGAGACCCAGTACTTC.

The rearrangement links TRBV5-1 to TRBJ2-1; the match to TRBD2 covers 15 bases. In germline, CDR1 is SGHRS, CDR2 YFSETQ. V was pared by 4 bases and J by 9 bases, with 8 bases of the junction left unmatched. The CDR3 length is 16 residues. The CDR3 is CASSLRTSGGASEQFF. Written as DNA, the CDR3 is TGCGCCAGCAGCCTACGGACTAGCGGGGGGGCGAGTGAGCAGTTCTTC.

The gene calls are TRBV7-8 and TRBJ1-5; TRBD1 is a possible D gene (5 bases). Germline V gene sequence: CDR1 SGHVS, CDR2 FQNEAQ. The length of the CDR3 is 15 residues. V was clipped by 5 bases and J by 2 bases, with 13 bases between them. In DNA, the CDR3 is TGTGCCAGCAGCGTCAGGGCTTTTGGCAATCAGCCCCAGCATTTT. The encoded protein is CASSVRAFGNQPQHF.

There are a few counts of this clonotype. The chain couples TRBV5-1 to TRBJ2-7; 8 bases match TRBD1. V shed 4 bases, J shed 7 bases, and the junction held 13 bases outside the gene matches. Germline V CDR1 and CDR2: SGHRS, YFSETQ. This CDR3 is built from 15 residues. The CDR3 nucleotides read TGCGCCAGCAGCCCCTTGGGCAGGGGGCCTGAGGAGCAGTACGTC. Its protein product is CASSPLGRGPEEQYV.

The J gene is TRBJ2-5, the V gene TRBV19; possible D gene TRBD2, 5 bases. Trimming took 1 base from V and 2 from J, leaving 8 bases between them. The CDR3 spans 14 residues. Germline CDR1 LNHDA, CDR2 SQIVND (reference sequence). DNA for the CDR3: TGTGCCAGTAGTATAGGGGGAGTTCAAGAGACCCAGTACTTC. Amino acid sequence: CASSIGGVQETQYF.